This TCR beta chain was identified during a study of CD8 T cells in ankylosing spondylitis. This clonotype came up a few times. MiXCR was run by TCRdb on the 5' RACE reads, yielding one entry per CDR3 protein. The sample contains roughly 240,000 distinct CDR3 sequences, around 32% of which appear only once. CDR1 is MNHNS, CDR2 SASEGT, per germline. The V gene lost 7 bases and the J gene lost 5 bases, with 17 bases spanning the gap. This CDR3 contains 15 residues. The clonotype comes from a male donor with ankylosing spondylitis or in good health (not recorded which). The specimen was blood, either unsorted or a sorted T cell fraction (not recorded which). The genes are TRBV6-1 and TRBJ2-2; tentative D call: TRBD2 (7 bases). In nucleotides, the CDR3 is TGTGCCAGCACCCGGGGGGCTAGCTGGACCGGGGAGCTGTTTTTT. Its protein product is CASTRGASWTGELFF.